Listed below are T cell receptor beta chains from one sample, sequenced in a study of OX40 agonist ivuxolimab in advanced cancers. Method: immunoSEQ multiplex PCR; TCRdb's copy keeps in-frame clones and lacks some. The sample yields 80,000 to 95,000 clones, roughly 94% seen once. This sample comprised CD4+ or CD8+ T cells sorted from blood, obtained in a trial of the OX40 agonist ivuxolimab. The receptors were sampled from an adult with an advanced solid tumor such as melanoma, head and neck, liver or kidney cancer. CDR3s include the opening cysteine and the closing phenylalanine or tryptophan. A D gene is named only where the DNA matches it firmly. Clone size is stated in some rows and not others, as once, few, many or a class when expanded.

>.|TRBJ1-5|TRBV4-2|TRBD1
CASSPSQGARQPQHF
TGTGCCAGCAGCCCCTCACAGGGGGCGAGACAGCCCCAGCATTTT
>.|TRBJ2-7|TRBV30|TRBD2
CAWSVWREGRYEQYF
TGTGCCTGGAGTGTATGGCGGGAGGGCCGCTACGAGCAGTACTTC
>.|TRBJ2-3|TRBV7-9|.
CASSERQNTDTQYF
TGTGCCAGCAGCGAGCGACAGAACACAGATACGCAGTATTTT
>.|TRBJ2-7|TRBV14|TRBD2
CASSQGPSGVIYEQYF
TGTGCCAGCAGCCAAGGCCCTAGCGGGGTTATATACGAGCAGTACTTC
>.|TRBJ2-5|TRBV7-9|.
CASSPQETQYF
TGTGCCAGCAGCCCTCAAGAGACCCAGTACTTC
>.|TRBJ2-1|TRBV9|.
CASSPLLSSYNEQFF
TGTGCCAGCAGCCCCCTGCTGAGCTCCTACAATGAGCAGTTCTTC
>.|TRBJ2-5|TRBV9|.
CASSATGVQGIETQYF
TGTGCCAGCAGCGCAACCGGGGTACAGGGAATCGAGACCCAGTACTTC
>once|TRBJ2-7|TRBV15|TRBD2
CATSSAPGLAGYEQYF
TGTGCCACCAGCAGCGCTCCAGGACTAGCAGGCTACGAGCAGTACTTC
>.|TRBJ2-5|TRBV7-9|.
CASSLYWGKETQYF
TGTGCCAGCAGCTTATATTGGGGGAAGGAGACCCAGTACTTC
>.|TRBJ2-7|TRBV19|.
CASSIGRTGKNYEQYF
TGTGCCAGTAGTATCGGGAGGACAGGGAAGAACTACGAGCAGTACTTC
>once|TRBJ2-7|TRBV4-1|.
CASSQGTPYEQYF
TGCGCCAGCAGCCAAGGGACCCCCTACGAGCAGTACTTC
>.|TRBJ1-2|TRBV11-1|.
CASSATEGGYTF
TGTGCCAGCAGCGCCACTGAGGGCGGCTACACCTTC
>.|TRBJ2-5|TRBV5-1|.
CASSFDQQETQYF
TGCGCCAGCAGCTTTGACCAGCAAGAGACCCAGTACTTC
>.|TRBJ2-5|TRBV30|.
CAWSVGETQYF
TGTGCCTGGAGTGTGGGGGAGACCCAGTACTTC
>.|TRBJ1-1|TRBV6-1|.
CASSRPGKGEAFF
TGTGCCAGCAGCCGTCCAGGGAAGGGTGAAGCTTTCTTT
>.|TRBJ2-3|TRBV7-2|.
CASSPDSSRGTDTQYF
TGTGCCAGCAGCCCCGATAGCAGCAGGGGCACAGATACGCAGTATTTT
>.|TRBJ2-3|TRBV11-2|.
CASSLDPGLWPDTQYF
TGTGCCAGCAGCTTAGATCCGGGACTTTGGCCAGATACGCAGTATTTT